The 5 T cell receptor beta chains below all came from one sample that was sequenced in a study of T cell changes during pregnancy in multiple sclerosis. Method: immunoSEQ multiplex PCR; TCRdb's copy keeps in-frame clones and lacks some. There are some 74,000 clones in the sample; 85% to 95% occur only once, and 2.3% lies in the top ten. The source was peripheral blood, collected before pregnancy. The receptors stem from a female donor with multiple sclerosis, enrolled in a pregnancy study.

The chain carries TRBV29-1 and TRBJ1-1; no reliable D call. Germline-derived CDR1 and CDR2 are SQVTM and ANQGSEA. The CDR3 consists of 11 residues. V shed 3 bases and J shed 4 bases, with 6 bases lying between them. This CDR3 reads CSVDPRTEAFF. DNA for the CDR3: TGCAGCGTTGATCCCCGCACTGAAGCTTTCTTT.

The chain uses TRBV13 and TRBJ1-1, with 9 bases fitting TRBD1. The CDR3 has 16 amino acids. In germline, CDR1 is PRHDT, CDR2 FYEKMQ (reference sequence). The V gene end was trimmed by 5 bases and the J gene end by 0 bases; junction bases not matched to a gene: 7. The CDR3 DNA is TGTGCCAGCAGCCAGAGCCGGGACAGGGTGAACACTGAAGCTTTCTTT. Translation: CASSQSRDRVNTEAFF.

This clone was seen a few times. The chain links TRBV14 to TRBJ2-1; 10 positions match TRBD2. The length of the CDR3 is 16 residues. CDR1 SGHDN and CDR2 FVKESK come from the germline V gene. Trimming took 1 base from V and 7 from J; bases not matched to a gene: 7. CDR3 sequence (DNA): TGTGCCAGCAGCCAAGGAGGGTATAGCGGGAGGAATGAGCAGTTCTTC. Amino acids: CASSQGGYSGRNEQFF.

This clone is a singleton in its sample. The rearrangement joins TRBV19 to TRBJ2-1, with TRBD2 matching over 14 bases. V shed 5 bases and J 7 bases; nucleotides not matched to a gene: 4. The germline CDR1 and CDR2 sequences are LNHDA and SQIVND (reference sequence). CDR3 length: 15 residues. CDR3 DNA sequence: TGTGCCAGTAGTTTCGGACTAGCGGGAGGTAATGAGCAGTTCTTC. It specifies CASSFGLAGGNEQFF.

The chain has TRBV6-5 and TRBJ2-4, with 9 bases matching TRBD1. The CDR3 consists of 14 residues. J was trimmed by 6 bases and V by 5 bases; bases with no gene match: 5. Germline loops: CDR1 MNHEY, CDR2 SVGAGI. CDR3 sequence reads: CASSTHRGLNIQYF. Here the CDR3 DNA reads TGTGCCAGCAGTACCCACAGGGGGCTAAACATTCAGTACTTC.